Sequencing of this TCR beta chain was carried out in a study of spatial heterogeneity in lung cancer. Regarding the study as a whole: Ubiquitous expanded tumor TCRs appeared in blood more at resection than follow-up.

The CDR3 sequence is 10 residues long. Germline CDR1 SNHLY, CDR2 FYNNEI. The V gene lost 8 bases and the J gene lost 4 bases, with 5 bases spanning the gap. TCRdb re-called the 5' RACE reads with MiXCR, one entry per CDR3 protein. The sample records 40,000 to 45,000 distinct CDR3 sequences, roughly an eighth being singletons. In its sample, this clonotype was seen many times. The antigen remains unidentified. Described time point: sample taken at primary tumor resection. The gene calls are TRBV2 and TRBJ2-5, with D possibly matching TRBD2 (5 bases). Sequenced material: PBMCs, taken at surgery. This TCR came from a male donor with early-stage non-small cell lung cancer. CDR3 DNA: TGTGCCAGCGGAGGAGAGACCCAGTACTTC. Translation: CASGGETQYF. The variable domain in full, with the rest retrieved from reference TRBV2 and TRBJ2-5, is EPEVTQTPSHQVTQMGQEVILRCVPISNHLYFYWYRQILGQKVEFLVSFYNNEISEKSEIFDDQFSVERPDGSNFTLKIRSTKLEDSAMYFCASGGETQYFGPGTRLLVL.